The 8 T cell receptor beta chains in this list originate from one sample, sequenced in a study of blood T cell repertoires in COVID-19. The protocol was immunoSEQ multiplex PCR, while the TCRdb copy is restricted to in-frame clones and leaves out a portion. The repertoire includes about 260,000 clones, around 86% of them detected once, and approximately 1.6% sits in the top ten. Sequencing was carried out using peripheral blood. The source is a woman between 40 and 55 years old who had recovered from COVID-19.

The V gene is TRBV4-1, the J gene TRBJ2-7; no firm D call. V lost 1 base and J 0 bases, leaving 10 bases between the germline ends. CDR3 length: 15 residues. Germline V gene sequence: CDR1 MGHRA, CDR2 YSYEKL. CDR3 region: CASSQVLRGSYEQYF. The CDR3 coding sequence is TGCGCCAGCAGCCAAGTATTACGCGGCTCCTACGAGCAGTACTTC.

The chain uses TRBV7-9 and TRBJ1-1, with TRBD1 as a possible D gene (6 bases). The CDR3 is 16 residues long. The V gene's germline CDR1 is SEHNR and CDR2 FQNEAQ (reference sequence). Trimming left V 4 bases short and J 1 base short, with 16 bases between. Here the CDR3 DNA reads TGTGCCAGCAGCTCAGGGGTACCGAGTACGAACACTGAAGCTTTCTTT. This gives the protein CASSSGVPSTNTEAFF.

V usage is TRBV6-5 and J usage is TRBJ2-3, with 14 bases fitting TRBD2. The junction had 3 bases not matched to a gene; V was cut back by 6 bases and J by 4 bases. The germline CDR1 and CDR2 sequences are MNHEY and SVGAGI. The CDR3 is 15 amino acids. DNA of the CDR3: TGTGCCAGCAGACAGACTAGCGGGGGGGCAGATACGCAGTATTTT. Protein sequence: CASRQTSGGADTQYF.

The chain is built from TRBV3-1 (or the pseudogene TRBV3-2) and TRBJ2-3, with D unresolved. This CDR3 region has 13 residues. The V gene's germline CDR1 is LGHDT and CDR2 YNNKEL (reference sequence). The V end was cut by 3 bases, the J end by 6 bases, with 10 bases between. The chain's CDR3 is CASSQFIVDTQYF. The CDR3 DNA reads TGTGCCAGCAGCCAGTTTATTGTGGATACGCAGTATTTT.

The chain uses TRBV13 and TRBJ1-1; D unclear. Trimming stripped 5 bases from V and 7 bases from J, with 8 bases between. Germline CDR1 is PRHDT and CDR2 is FYEKMQ (reference sequence). The CDR3 is 11 amino acids. The CDR3 reads CASSRTSEAFF. The CDR3 nucleotides read TGTGCCAGCAGCCGAACTAGTGAAGCTTTCTTT.

The rearrangement joins TRBV6-5 to TRBJ1-1; D not certain. The CDR3 has 13 amino acids. Looked up from germline, CDR1 is MNHEY and CDR2 is SVGAGI. V lost 5 bases, J lost 1 base, and 8 bases lay in between. CDR3: CASSIMRNTEAFF. In nucleotides, the CDR3 is TGTGCCAGCAGTATCATGAGGAACACTGAAGCTTTCTTT.

V is TRBV5-1 and J is TRBJ2-7, with a tentative D call TRBD1 (6 bases). Germline-derived CDR1 and CDR2 are SGHRS and YFSETQ. The CDR3 is 14 residues long. Trimming left V 4 bases short and J 5 bases short, with 16 bases between. CDR3 bases: TGCGCCAGCAGCCAACAAGGCTCAGGGGACGAGCAGTACTTC. Residues: CASSQQGSGDEQYF.

This chain joins TRBV6-1 and TRBJ2-4; D is undetermined. Between the trimmed V and J ends, which lost 6 bases and 3 bases, there was a span of 18 bases. This CDR3 is 16 amino acids long. In germline, CDR1 is MNHNS, CDR2 SASEGT. The CDR3 loop reads CASRERNDMGKNIQYF. The CDR3 DNA reads TGTGCCAGCAGGGAAAGGAACGACATGGGCAAAAACATTCAGTACTTC.